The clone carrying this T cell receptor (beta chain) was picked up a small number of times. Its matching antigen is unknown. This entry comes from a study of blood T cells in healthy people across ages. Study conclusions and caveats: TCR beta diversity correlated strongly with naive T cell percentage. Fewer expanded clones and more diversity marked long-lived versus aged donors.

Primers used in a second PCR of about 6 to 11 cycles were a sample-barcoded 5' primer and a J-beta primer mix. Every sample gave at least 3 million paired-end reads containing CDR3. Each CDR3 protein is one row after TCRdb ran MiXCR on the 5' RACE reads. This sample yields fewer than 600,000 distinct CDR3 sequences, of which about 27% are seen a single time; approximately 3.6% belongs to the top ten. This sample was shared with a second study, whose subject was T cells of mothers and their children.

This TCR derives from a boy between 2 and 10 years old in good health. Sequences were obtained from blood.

The CDR3 coding sequence is TGTGCCAGCAGCCTGGTGGGGGGGGACGAGACCCAGTACTTC. Translation gives CASSLVGGDETQYF. The chain employs TRBV7-9 and TRBJ2-5; 7 nucleotides align to TRBD2. With V trimmed by 5 bases and J by 5 bases, 8 bases remained unmatched. CDR3 length: 14 amino acids. The V gene's germline CDR1 is SEHNR and CDR2 FQNEAQ (reference sequence).